This TCR beta chain appears in the sequencing data of a study of neurological immune-mediated disorders. Study-wide results and limits: Levels of TCR clonal expansion peaked in HTLV-1-associated myelopathy and reached their lowest in multiple sclerosis, under those of healthy controls.

This clonotype was seen at least ten times. Its target is unknown. The cDNA came from 5'RACE with 10-nucleotide random UMIs. TCRdb re-derived calls from the 5' RACE reads in MiXCR, one entry per CDR3 protein. Of around 64,000 distinct CDR3 sequences in the sample, roughly 3% were seen once. The sequencing sample was made of PBMCs. The receptor was derived from a woman between 50 and 59 years old with multiple sclerosis.

The CDR3 loop is CASSLQGAGSYNEQFF. DNA of the CDR3: TGCGCCAGCAGCTTACAGGGGGCGGGCTCCTACAATGAGCAGTTCTTC. The genes are TRBV5-1 and TRBJ2-1, with TRBD1 identical over 9 bases. V was pared by 2 bases and J by 0 bases, with 3 bases of the junction left unmatched. The CDR3 is 16 residues long. Germline V CDR1 and CDR2: SGHRS, YFSETQ.